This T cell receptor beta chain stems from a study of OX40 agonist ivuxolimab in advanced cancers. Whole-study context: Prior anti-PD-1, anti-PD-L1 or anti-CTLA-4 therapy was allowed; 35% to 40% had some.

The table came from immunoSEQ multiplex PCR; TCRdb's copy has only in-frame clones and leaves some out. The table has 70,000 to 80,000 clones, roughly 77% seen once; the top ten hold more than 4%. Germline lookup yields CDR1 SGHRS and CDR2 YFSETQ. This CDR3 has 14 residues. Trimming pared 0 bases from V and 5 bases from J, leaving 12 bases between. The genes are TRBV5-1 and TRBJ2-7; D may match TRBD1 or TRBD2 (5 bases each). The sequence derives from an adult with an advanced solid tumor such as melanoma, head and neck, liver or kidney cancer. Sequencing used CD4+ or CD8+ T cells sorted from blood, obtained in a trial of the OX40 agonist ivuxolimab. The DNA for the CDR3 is TGCGCCAGCAGCTTGGCCACGGGGCACAACGAGCAGTACTTC. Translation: CASSLATGHNEQYF.